These 20 T cell receptor beta chains originate from one sample sequenced in a study of early T cells in non-severe SARS-CoV-2 infection. TCRdb itself ran the 5' RACE reads through MiXCR, one entry per CDR3 protein. The sample has 75,000 to 80,000 distinct CDR3 sequences; about 16% are singletons. Specimen: whole blood. These receptors were collected from an adult who was a healthcare worker with PCR-confirmed SARS-CoV-2 infection or an uninfected control (not recorded which).

This sequence joins TRBV5-4 and TRBJ1-1; D gene ambiguous. The CDR3 extends over 14 amino acids. Germline V lookup: CDR1 SGHNT, CDR2 YYREEE (reference sequence). The ends were cut back, 0 bases at V and 1 base at J, with 7 bases in the middle. CDR3 coding DNA: TGTGCCAGCAGCTTGGATTGGCGGAACACTGAAGCTTTCTTT. Translated: CASSLDWRNTEAFF.

CDR3 sequence: CASSYQGSTSPLHF. CDR3 nucleotides: TGTGCCAGCAGTTATCAGGGGTCGACTTCACCCCTCCACTTT. The chain employs TRBV6-6 and TRBJ1-6; a weak D match, TRBD1 (6 bases). The CDR3 is 14 residues long. Germline CDR1 and CDR2: MNHNY and SVGAGI (reference sequence). The germline V and J ends were trimmed by 3 bases and 9 bases, with 12 bases remaining between them.

This clonotype was counted between two and nine times. This chain connects TRBV19 to TRBJ2-3, with D possibly being TRBD2 (5 bases). Germline V gene sequence: CDR1 LNHDA, CDR2 SQIVND (reference sequence). CDR3 length: 16 residues. Between the trimmed V and J ends, which lost 6 bases and 0 bases, there was a span of 16 bases. As DNA, the CDR3 is TGTGCCAGTAGGCTCCGGGCTAGCTCTAGCACAGATACGCAGTATTTT. This gives the protein CASRLRASSSTDTQYF.

This chain uses TRBV9 with TRBJ1-4, with D possibly matching TRBD1 (5 bases). Germline assignment: CDR1 SGDLS and CDR2 YYNGEE. V was shortened by 5 bases and J by 5 bases, with 10 bases between the two germline ends. This CDR3 contains 13 residues. CDR3 nucleotides: TGTGCCAGCAGTAAGGGGCAGAATGAAAAACTGTTTTTT. Translation: CASSKGQNEKLFF.

This clonotype has only a few counts. The chain links TRBV24-1 to TRBJ1-2, with a weak D call TRBD1 (6 bases). Trimming took 3 bases from V and 4 from J, leaving 14 bases between them. The V gene's germline CDR1 is KGHDR and CDR2 SFDVKD. This CDR3 has 15 residues. CDR3 amino acids: CATSDAMTGSYGYTF. In DNA form, the CDR3 reads TGTGCCACCAGTGATGCGATGACAGGCTCCTATGGCTACACCTTC.

This clonotype occurred a few times. The rearrangement links TRBV18 to TRBJ2-2; 7 bases line up with TRBD2. The germline gives CDR1 KGHSH, CDR2 LQKENI. With V trimmed by 3 bases and J by 6 bases, 7 bases remained unmatched. The CDR3 consists of 15 residues. The DNA for the CDR3 is TGTGCCAGCTCACCTTGGGCGGGAGATGCCGGGGAGCTGTTTTTT. Amino acid sequence: CASSPWAGDAGELFF.

This clonotype was seen only a few times. This chain connects TRBV7-6 to TRBJ2-3, with D tentatively TRBD1 or TRBD2 (5 bases each). The germline CDR1 and CDR2 sequences are SGHVS and FNYEAQ. There are 13 residues in the CDR3. V was pared by 5 bases and J by 2 bases, with 8 bases between. The CDR3 DNA is TGTGCCAGCAGCCGGGACCACACAGATACGCAGTATTTT. Its protein is CASSRDHTDTQYF.

As for this clonotype: A read error may account for a junction end that differs from germline. V gene TRBV7-7 combines with J gene TRBJ2-5, with 10 bases identical to TRBD1. Germline V gives CDR1 SSHAT, CDR2 FNYEAQ (reference sequence). The CDR3 runs to 16 residues. CDR3 protein: CASSPRTGGSLQTQYF. In DNA, the CDR3 is TGTGCTAGCAGCCCACGGACAGGGGGAAGCCTCCAGACCCAGTACTTC.

This clonotype was found a few times. This CDR3 is CASREGQGGTEAFF. In nucleotides, the CDR3 is TGTGCCAGTAGGGAGGGACAGGGTGGCACTGAAGCTTTCTTT. The chain couples TRBV19 to TRBJ1-1, with 9 positions matching TRBD1. Looked up from germline, CDR1 is LNHDA and CDR2 is SQIVND (reference sequence). V shed 6 bases and J 4 bases; nucleotides not matched to a gene: 6. This CDR3 is 14 amino acids long.

V gene TRBV5-1 combines with J gene TRBJ2-2, with 8 bases identical to TRBD2. V lost 4 bases, J lost 4 bases, and 6 bases stayed unmatched. Germline-derived CDR1 and CDR2 are SGHRS and YFSETQ. There are 15 residues in the CDR3. In DNA form, the CDR3 reads TGCGCCAGCAGCCCCGGGACTAGAATCACCGGGGAGCTGTTTTTT. This gives the protein CASSPGTRITGELFF.

The V call is TRBV23-1, the J call TRBJ2-3; 10 bases match TRBD2. TRBV23-1 is classed as an ORF, of uncertain function. This CDR3 is 15 amino acids long. The V gene end was trimmed by 4 bases and the J gene end by 5 bases; junction bases not matched to a gene: 6. This chain's CDR3 is CASSRASGRGDTQYF. CDR3 sequence (DNA): TGCGCCAGCAGTCGGGCTAGCGGGAGAGGAGATACGCAGTATTTT.

The chain has TRBV6-1 and TRBJ1-1; TRBD1 aligns across 8 bases. CDR1 is MNHNS, CDR2 SASEGT, per germline. This CDR3 spans 12 amino acids. The trim removed 8 bases at V and 4 bases at J, leaving 3 bases unmatched. The DNA of the CDR3 is TGTGCCAGCGGGACAGGACCCACTGAAGCTTTCTTT. It translates to CASGTGPTEAFF.

CDR3 region: CASSVQESYEQYF. Written as DNA, the CDR3 is TGTGCCAGCAGCGTGCAGGAGTCCTACGAGCAGTACTTC. The chain has TRBV7-9 and TRBJ2-7; D gene uncertain. CDR1 is SEHNR, CDR2 FQNEAQ, per germline (reference sequence). This CDR3 has 13 amino acids. V was trimmed by 5 bases and J by 1 base, leaving 9 bases between them.

The chain links TRBV4-2 to TRBJ2-3; 8 nucleotides align to TRBD1. CDR1 and CDR2 from the germline V gene are LGHNA and YNFKEQ. This CDR3 is 12 amino acids long. J was trimmed by 6 bases and V by 8 bases; bases with no gene match: 4. The CDR3 DNA sequence: TGTGCCAGCGGGACAGGAAGGGATACGCAGTATTTT. Protein product: CASGTGRDTQYF.

In this sample, this clonotype turned up a few times. The V call is TRBV6-2 or TRBV6-3, the J call TRBJ2-6; no definite D call. This CDR3 has 18 residues. Trimming removed 2 bases from V and 0 bases from J, with 14 bases in between. Germline loops: CDR1 MNHEY, CDR2 SVGEGT. The chain's CDR3 is CASSYGYRRSSGANVLTF. For the CDR3, the DNA is TGTGCCAGCAGTTACGGGTATAGACGGAGCTCTGGGGCCAACGTCCTGACTTTC.

J is TRBJ2-7 and V is TRBV27; the D is unclear. The CDR3 has 13 amino acids. From germline, CDR1 is MNHEY and CDR2 SMNVEV (reference sequence). Trimming stripped 2 bases from V and 2 bases from J, with 7 bases between. CDR3 in DNA: TGTGCCAGCAGTTTAAAATTCACCTACGAGCAGTACTTC. It yields the protein CASSLKFTYEQYF.

This chain joins TRBV7-2 and TRBJ2-7; D may be TRBD2 (6 bases). The germline CDR1 and CDR2 sequences are SGHTA and FQGNSA. V shed 3 bases and J shed 4 bases, with 13 bases lying between them. The length of the CDR3 is 14 residues. CDR3 coding DNA: TGTGCCAGCAGCTTTTGGGACGGGGGTTACGAGCAGTACTTC. Amino acids: CASSFWDGGYEQYF.

The genes are TRBV28 and TRBJ2-7; no firm D call. Trimming shortened V by 4 bases and J by 2 bases, and 15 bases separated the two germline ends. The CDR3 runs 15 residues. Per the germline V gene, CDR1 is MDHEN and CDR2 is SYDVKM. This CDR3 reads CASSSAGPYTYEQYF. The CDR3 nucleotides read TGTGCCAGCAGTTCCGCCGGCCCGTATACCTACGAGCAGTACTTC.

At least ten counts were recorded for this clonotype. The chain combines TRBV20-1 with TRBJ2-7; 8 bases are a match to TRBD1. V gave up 4 bases and J gave up 4 bases; unmatched junction bases: 9. This CDR3 is built from 14 residues. The germline V gene has CDR1 DFQATT and CDR2 SNEGSKA (reference sequence). For the CDR3, the DNA is TGCAGTGCTAAAGGGACAGGTGTCATTTACGAGCAGTACTTC. It codes for CSAKGTGVIYEQYF.

This CDR3 is CAWSDGSSNEQFF. CDR3 sequence (DNA): TGTGCCTGGAGTGACGGGAGCTCTAATGAGCAGTTCTTC. The genes are TRBV30 and TRBJ2-1; maybe TRBD2 (6 bases). The CDR3 loop spans 13 amino acids. The V end was cut by 1 base, the J end by 7 bases, with 11 bases between. Germline CDR1 GTSNPN, CDR2 SVGIG (reference sequence).